This T cell receptor (beta chain) originates from a study of blood T cell repertoires in COVID-19. The overall study: Italy, Spain and the United States were the sources of the convalescent and acute COVID-19 samples. In each case, the material was cDNA or gDNA derived from T cells, B-cell-depleted T cells, or PBMCs.

The CDR3 is 13 residues long. With V trimmed by 5 bases and J by 5 bases, 3 bases remained unmatched. As originally analysed: For nucleated cells, counts were estimated from reference gene primer amplification. Clones were sequenced by immunoSEQ multiplex PCR, and TCRdb holds only the in-frame ones, with some missing. Clone size and the V and J calls come from that table; the DNA yielded D and trimming. Of 130,000 to 150,000 clones listed, approximately 80% are singletons. This chain joins TRBV12-3 or TRBV12-4 and TRBJ1-1; 9 bases align to TRBD1. Sequenced input: peripheral blood. The clonotype comes from a man aged 55-75 years with active or convalescent COVID-19. CDR3 nucleotides: TGTGCCAGCAGTGCACAGGGGGCTACTGAAGCTTTCTTT. Translated: CASSAQGATEAFF.